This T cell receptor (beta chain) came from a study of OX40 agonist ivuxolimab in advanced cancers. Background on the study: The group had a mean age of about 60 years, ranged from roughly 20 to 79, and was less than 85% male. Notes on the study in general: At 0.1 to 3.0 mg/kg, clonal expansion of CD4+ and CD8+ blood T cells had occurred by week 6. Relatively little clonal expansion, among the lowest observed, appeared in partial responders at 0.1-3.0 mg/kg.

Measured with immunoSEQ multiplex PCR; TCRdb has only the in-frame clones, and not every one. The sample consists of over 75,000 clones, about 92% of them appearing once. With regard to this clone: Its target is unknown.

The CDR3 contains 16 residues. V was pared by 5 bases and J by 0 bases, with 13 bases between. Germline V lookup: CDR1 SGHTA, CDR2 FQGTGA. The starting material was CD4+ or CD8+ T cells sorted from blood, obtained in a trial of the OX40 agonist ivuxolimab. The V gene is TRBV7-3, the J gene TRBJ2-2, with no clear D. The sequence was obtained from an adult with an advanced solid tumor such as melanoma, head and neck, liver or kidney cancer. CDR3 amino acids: CASSEQMIANTGELFF. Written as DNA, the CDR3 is TGTGCCAGCAGCGAGCAGATGATCGCGAACACCGGGGAGCTGTTTTTT.